Included here is one TCR beta chain sequence, with context. The antigen is not known. UMIs were included in TCR beta cDNA generated by 5'RACE template switching. After re-calling the 5' RACE reads, TCRdb lists one entry per CDR3 protein, DNA absent. With 200,000 to 300,000 distinct CDR3 sequences in the sample, the ten largest clones hold around 0.4%. The sample belongs to a study of T cells expressing NK-cell markers. Overall study findings and caveats: In a group of several donors, dominant NKG2C+ clonotypes represented roughly 1.0-7.5% of CD8+ T cells. Evidence did not settle whether expanded NKG2C+ T cell clones targeted HCMV.

CDR3 length: 13 residues. Germline CDR1 SGHTA, CDR2 FQGNSA. Sequenced input: blood T cells: a sorted CD56 or NKG2C T cell subset, CD4+ or CD8+ T cells, or bulk PBMC T cells (not recorded which). The source of this sequence is a man aged 18 to 35 in good health. This sequence joins TRBV7-2 and TRBJ2-1; the TRBD1 assignment by TCRdb is unverifiable without DNA. CDR3 loop: CASSFTGGEVQFF.